This T cell receptor beta chain originates from a study of shared clonotypes between healthy human individuals. Study context: Each donor's CD4 naive and CD4 memory cells filled three plates apiece, CD8 naive two, and CD8 memory one.

Naive-designated CD8 cells lacked CD45RO, were positively enriched for CCR7, and omitted terminally differentiated effector memory CD45RA+ cells. Method: immunoSEQ multiplex PCR; TCRdb's copy keeps in-frame clones and lacks some. This table holds about 2 million clones, approximately 94% found once. Trimming stripped 5 bases from V and 3 bases from J, with 16 bases between. The CDR3 is 15 amino acids. Looked up from germline, CDR1 is SEHNR and CDR2 is FQNEAQ (reference sequence). The sequence was obtained from a man younger than 35 in good health. The chain links TRBV7-9 to TRBJ1-2; tentative D call: TRBD1 (5 bases). The sample taken for sequencing was naive CD8+ T cells sorted from blood. CDR3 region: CASSPEVPRDYGYTF. Written as DNA, the CDR3 is TGTGCCAGCAGCCCCGAAGTTCCCAGGGACTATGGCTACACCTTC.